A single sample is the source of the 9 T cell receptor beta chains below, sequenced in a study of T-cell reconstitution after alpha-beta-depleted transplantation in children. Preparation of the TCRbeta library involved a method that used unique molecular identifiers. TCRdb used MiXCR to reprocess the PCR reads, holding one entry per CDR3 protein. In the table there are hundreds of thousands of distinct CDR3 sequences, around 13% of which are singletons. The specimen comprised PBMCs, sampled before TCRalphabeta/CD19-depleted stem cell transplant. These receptor sequences come from a girl between 2 and 10 years old with congenital amegakaryocytic thrombocytopenia, due to receive a stem cell transplant.

This clonotype has at least ten counts. V usage is TRBV29-1 and J usage is TRBJ1-5, with D uncertain. CDR3 length: 11 amino acids. Germline V gives CDR1 SQVTM, CDR2 ANQGSEA. V lost 5 bases, J lost 5 bases, and 7 bases lay in between. As DNA, the CDR3 is TGCAGCGTTTTTGGTGATCAGCCCCAGCATTTT. Residues: CSVFGDQPQHF.

The gene calls are TRBV20-1 and TRBJ2-5; TRBD2 agrees at 7 bases. The CDR3 has 16 amino acids. The V and J ends lost 1 base and 5 bases, in that order; junction bases with no gene match: 13. Germline-derived CDR1 and CDR2 are DFQATT and SNEGSKA (reference sequence). The CDR3 sequence: CSARGGGRNLFETQYF. The CDR3 DNA reads as TGCAGTGCTAGAGGGGGCGGGAGAAACCTCTTCGAGACCCAGTACTTC.

This clonotype has just a few counts. The V call is TRBV2, the J call TRBJ2-1, with D perhaps matching TRBD1 or TRBD2 (6 bases each). V was cut by 6 bases and J by 10 bases, with 13 bases left in between. The CDR3 length is 12 residues. The germline V gene has CDR1 SNHLY and CDR2 FYNNEI. In nucleotides, the CDR3 is TGTGCCAGCAGGCCCGGGGGCGTCGAGCAGTTCTTC. Its protein is CASRPGGVEQFF.

At least ten counts were recorded for this clonotype. The CDR3 DNA follows: TGTGCCAGCAATACAGGGGCGGGGGAAGAGACCCAGTACTTC. It specifies CASNTGAGEETQYF. The genes are TRBV12-3 or TRBV12-4 and TRBJ2-5, with D possibly being TRBD1 or TRBD2 (7 bases each). The CDR3 covers 14 residues. Deletions cut 7 bases from V and 3 bases from J, with 15 bases between.

Ten or more counts support this clonotype. CDR3 in amino acids: CASSLMSVAYEQYF. The CDR3 DNA is TGCGCCAGCAGCTTGATGTCTGTAGCCTACGAGCAGTACTTC. This rearrangement joins TRBV5-1 to TRBJ2-7, with D uncertain. The CDR3 consists of 14 residues. The V end was cut by 1 base, the J end by 2 bases, with 10 bases between. CDR1 SGHRS and CDR2 YFSETQ come from the germline V gene.

This clonotype has just a few counts. V is TRBV7-9 and J is TRBJ1-1; D remains unclear. Between the trimmed V and J ends, which lost 1 base and 1 base, there was a span of 16 bases. This CDR3 is 17 amino acids long. Germline V CDR1 and CDR2: SEHNR, FQNEAQ (reference sequence). The CDR3 DNA reads as TGTGCCAGCAGCTTAGGGTGGCTCGGAGGGAGGAACACTGAAGCTTTCTTT. This gives the protein CASSLGWLGGRNTEAFF. The entire variable domain, with the rest obtained from reference TRBV7-9 and TRBJ1-1, is as follows: DTGVSQNPRHKITKRGQNVTFRCDPISEHNRLYWYRQTLGQGPEFLTYFQNEAQLEKSRLLSDRFSAERPKGSFSTLEIQRTEQGDSAMYLCASSLGWLGGRNTEAFFGQGTRLTVV.

This clonotype was seen many times. V usage is TRBV12-3 or TRBV12-4 and J usage is TRBJ2-1; 9 bases align to TRBD2. The length of the CDR3 is 16 residues. The J segment lost 3 bases and the V segment lost 3 bases, leaving 6 bases of the junction unmatched. CDR3 nucleotides: TGTGCCAGCAGTTTCGTAGCGGGAGCTGACTACAATGAGCAGTTCTTC. The encoded protein is CASSFVAGADYNEQFF.

This clonotype showed up many times. V usage is TRBV5-1 and J usage is TRBJ2-3; D is possibly TRBD1 (6 bases). The germline V gene encodes CDR1 SGHRS and CDR2 YFSETQ. The CDR3 is 14 amino acids. V lost 3 bases, J lost 0 bases, and 8 bases lay in between. The CDR3 nucleotides read TGCGCCAGCAGCTGGGACACTAGCACAGATACGCAGTATTTT. Its protein product is CASSWDTSTDTQYF.

This chain links TRBV18 with TRBJ2-2; 15 bases are shared with TRBD2. V dropped 2 bases and J dropped 5; count of bases not matched to a gene: 9. CDR3 length: 19 residues. Germline CDR1 reads KGHSH; CDR2 reads LQKENI. The CDR3 loop reads CASSPTGLAGGPGTGELFF. The CDR3, as DNA: TGTGCCAGCTCACCAACTGGACTAGCGGGAGGGCCGGGAACCGGGGAGCTGTTTTTT.